The clone carrying this T cell receptor beta chain was seen only once. Total RNA extracted from each sample amounted to at least 5.5 micrograms. These data originate in a study of blood T cells in healthy people across ages. A sample-barcoded 5' primer and a J-beta primer mix were used in a second PCR of about 7 to 12 cycles. TCRdb re-derived calls from the 5' RACE reads in MiXCR, one entry per CDR3 protein. The data hold about 1,800,000 distinct CDR3 sequences, with 28% observed a single time. Specimen: blood. The receptor was derived from a woman in her thirties in good health.

The CDR3 sequence: CASSGGTGGNYGYTF. In nucleotides, the CDR3 is TGTGCCAGCAGTGGTGGGACAGGGGGCAACTATGGCTACACCTTC. V and J are TRBV6-1 and TRBJ1-2; TRBD1 matches at 12 bases. In germline, CDR1 is MNHNS, CDR2 SASEGT. The trim removed 4 bases at V and 2 bases at J, leaving 2 bases unmatched. There are 15 residues in the CDR3.